A single sample is the source of the 8 T cell receptor beta chains below, sequenced in a study of blood T cell repertoires in COVID-19. TCRdb keeps only in-frame clones here, not all; method: immunoSEQ multiplex PCR. The repertoire includes roughly 260,000 clones, roughly 86% of them detected once, and approximately 9.8% sits in the top ten. The specimen sequenced was peripheral blood. The receptor source for this set is a man aged 35-49 years who had recovered from COVID-19.

This chain connects TRBV7-3 to TRBJ2-5, with 11 bases lining up with TRBD2. The CDR3 covers 17 residues. Per germline, CDR1 SGHTA and CDR2 FQGTGA. The V gene end was trimmed by 1 base and the J gene end by 1 base; junction bases not matched to a gene: 5. The CDR3 here is CASSLNPTSGSQETQYF. Written as DNA, the CDR3 is TGTGCCAGCAGCTTAAACCCCACTAGCGGGAGCCAAGAGACCCAGTACTTC.

The chain combines TRBV2 with TRBJ2-2, with D unresolved. Germline CDR1 is SNHLY and CDR2 is FYNNEI. CDR3 size: 15 residues. With 2 bases removed from V and 6 bases from J, the gap between germline ends came to 13 bases. The CDR3 coding sequence is TGTGCCAGCAGTGAACTGCCAGGCCCCCCCGGGGAGCTGTTTTTT. Protein: CASSELPGPPGELFF.

This clone was detected only a few times. This chain joins TRBV27 and TRBJ1-1; D is unclear. V lost 0 bases, J lost 5 bases, and 10 bases lay in between. Germline lookup yields CDR1 MNHEY and CDR2 SMNVEV (reference sequence). The CDR3 is 14 residues long. The CDR3 bases are TGTGCCAGCAGTTTATCAGGGAGGCCGACTGAAGCTTTCTTT. Protein: CASSLSGRPTEAFF.

Only one count was recorded for this clone. This chain links TRBV5-1 with TRBJ1-1; D remains unclear. The germline V gene has CDR1 SGHRS and CDR2 YFSETQ. This CDR3 spans 15 amino acids. V lost 3 bases and J lost 7, with 19 bases in between. CDR3 residues: CASSSLTTTSSEAFF. The CDR3 coding sequence is TGCGCCAGCAGCTCACTAACAACTACCTCGAGTGAAGCTTTCTTT.

This sequence joins TRBV19 and TRBJ1-2, with 9 nucleotides matching TRBD1. The CDR3 spans 15 residues. Germline-derived CDR1 and CDR2 are LNHDA and SQIVND (reference sequence). J gave up 3 bases and V 6 bases, and 8 bases lay outside the gene matches. CDR3 region: CASSRGTGIDYGYTF. Written as DNA, the CDR3 is TGTGCCAGTAGCCGAGGGACAGGGATAGACTATGGCTACACCTTC. The complete variable domain, with remaining parts taken from reference TRBV19 and TRBJ1-2, reads DGGITQSPKYLFRKEGQNVTLSCEQNLNHDAMYWYRQDPGQGLRLIYYSQIVNDFQKGDIAEGYSVSREKKESFPLTVTSAQKNPTAFYLCASSRGTGIDYGYTFGSGTRLTVV.

The genes are TRBV5-1 and TRBJ2-1; weak D call: TRBD1 (7 bases). Germline assignment: CDR1 SGHRS and CDR2 YFSETQ. The CDR3 length is 15 residues. Trimming shortened V by 4 bases and J by 1 base, and 12 bases separated the two germline ends. This CDR3 is CASSPSGGSYNEQFF. The CDR3 DNA reads as TGCGCCAGCAGCCCGTCAGGGGGGTCCTACAATGAGCAGTTCTTC.

The gene calls are TRBV5-1 and TRBJ2-1; 7 bases are shared with TRBD2. V gave up 2 bases and J gave up 6 bases; unmatched junction bases: 2. In germline, CDR1 is SGHRS, CDR2 YFSETQ. The CDR3 is made up of 13 amino acids. The CDR3 DNA reads TGCGCCAGCAGCTTAAGCGGGATCAATGAGCAGTTCTTC. Its translation is CASSLSGINEQFF. Full variable domain (outside the CDR3, taken from reference TRBV5-1 and TRBJ2-1): KAGVTQTPRYLIKTRGQQVTLSCSPISGHRSVSWYQQTPGQGLQFLFEYFSETQRNKGNFPGRFSGRQFSNSRSEMNVSTLELGDSALYLCASSLSGINEQFFGPGTRLTVL.

The chain joins TRBV2 to TRBJ2-5; 13 positions agree with TRBD2. The germline V gene has CDR1 SNHLY and CDR2 FYNNEI. The CDR3 consists of 18 residues. Trimming took 5 bases from V and 5 from J; bases not matched to a gene: 14. The CDR3 region is CASSILGTSGIFGETQYF. Here the CDR3 DNA reads TGTGCCAGCAGTATTCTAGGGACTAGCGGGATTTTTGGTGAGACCCAGTACTTC. Variable domain in full (rest from reference TRBV2 and TRBJ2-5): EPEVTQTPSHQVTQMGQEVILRCVPISNHLYFYWYRQILGQKVEFLVSFYNNEISEKSEIFDDQFSVERPDGSNFTLKIRSTKLEDSAMYFCASSILGTSGIFGETQYFGPGTRLLVL.